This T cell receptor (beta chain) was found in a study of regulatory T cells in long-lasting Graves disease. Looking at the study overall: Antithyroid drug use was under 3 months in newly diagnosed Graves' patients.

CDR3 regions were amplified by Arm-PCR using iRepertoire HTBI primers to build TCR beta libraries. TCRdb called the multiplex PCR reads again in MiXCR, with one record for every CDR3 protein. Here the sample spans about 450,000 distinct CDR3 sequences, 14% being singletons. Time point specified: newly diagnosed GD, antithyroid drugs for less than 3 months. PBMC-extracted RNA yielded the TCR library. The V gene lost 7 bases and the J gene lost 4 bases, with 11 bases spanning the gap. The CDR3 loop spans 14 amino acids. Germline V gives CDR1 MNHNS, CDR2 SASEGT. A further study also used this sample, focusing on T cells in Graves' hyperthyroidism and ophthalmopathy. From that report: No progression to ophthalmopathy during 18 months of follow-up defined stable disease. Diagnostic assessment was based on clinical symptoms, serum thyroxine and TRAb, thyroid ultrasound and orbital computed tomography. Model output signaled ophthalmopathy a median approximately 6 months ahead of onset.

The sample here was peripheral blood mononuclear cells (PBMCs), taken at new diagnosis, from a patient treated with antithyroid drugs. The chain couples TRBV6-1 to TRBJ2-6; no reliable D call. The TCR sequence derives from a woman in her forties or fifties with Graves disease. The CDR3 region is CASTDSWGANVLTF. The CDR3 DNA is TGTGCCAGCACCGACTCCTGGGGGGCCAACGTCCTGACTTTC.